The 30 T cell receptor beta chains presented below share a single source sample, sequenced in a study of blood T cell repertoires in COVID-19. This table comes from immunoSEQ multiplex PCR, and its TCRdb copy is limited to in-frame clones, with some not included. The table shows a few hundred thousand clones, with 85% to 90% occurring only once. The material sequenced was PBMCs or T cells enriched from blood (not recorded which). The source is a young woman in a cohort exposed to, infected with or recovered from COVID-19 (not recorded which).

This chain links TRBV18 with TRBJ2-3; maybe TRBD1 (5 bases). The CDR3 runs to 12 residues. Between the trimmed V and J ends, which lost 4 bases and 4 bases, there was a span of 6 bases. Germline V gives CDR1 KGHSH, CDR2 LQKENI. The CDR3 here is CASSLTADTQYF. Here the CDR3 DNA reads TGTGCCAGCTCACTGACAGCAGATACGCAGTATTTT.

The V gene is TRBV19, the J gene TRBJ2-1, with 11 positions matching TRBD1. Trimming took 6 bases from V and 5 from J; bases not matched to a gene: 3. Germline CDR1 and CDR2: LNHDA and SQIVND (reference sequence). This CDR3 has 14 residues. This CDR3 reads CASSGQGADNEQFF. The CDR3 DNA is TGTGCCAGTAGCGGACAGGGGGCTGACAATGAGCAGTTCTTC.

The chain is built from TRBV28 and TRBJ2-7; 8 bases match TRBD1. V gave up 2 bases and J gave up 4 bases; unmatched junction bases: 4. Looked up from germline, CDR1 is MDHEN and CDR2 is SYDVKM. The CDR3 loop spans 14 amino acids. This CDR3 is CASSLGNRGYEQYF. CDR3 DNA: TGTGCCAGCAGTTTAGGGAACAGGGGGTACGAGCAGTACTTC. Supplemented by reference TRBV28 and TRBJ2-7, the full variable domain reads DVKVTQSSRYLVKRTGEKVFLECVQDMDHENMFWYRQDPGLGLRLIYFSYDVKMKEKGDIPEGYSVSREKKERFSLILESASTNQTSMYLCASSLGNRGYEQYFGPGTRLTVT.

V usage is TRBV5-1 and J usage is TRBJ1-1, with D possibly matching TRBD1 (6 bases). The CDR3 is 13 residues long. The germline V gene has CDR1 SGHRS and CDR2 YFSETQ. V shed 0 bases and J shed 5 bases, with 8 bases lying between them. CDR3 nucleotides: TGCGCCAGCAGCTTGGCACAGGGAACTGAAGCTTTCTTT. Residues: CASSLAQGTEAFF. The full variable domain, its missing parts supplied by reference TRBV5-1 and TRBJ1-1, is KAGVTQTPRYLIKTRGQQVTLSCSPISGHRSVSWYQQTPGQGLQFLFEYFSETQRNKGNFPGRFSGRQFSNSRSEMNVSTLELGDSALYLCASSLAQGTEAFFGQGTRLTVV.

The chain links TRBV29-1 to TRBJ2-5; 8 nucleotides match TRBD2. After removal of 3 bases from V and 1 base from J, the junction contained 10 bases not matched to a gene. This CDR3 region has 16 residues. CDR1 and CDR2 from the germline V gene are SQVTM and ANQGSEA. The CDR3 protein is CSVDEVAGPLQETQYF. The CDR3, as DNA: TGCAGCGTTGACGAAGTAGCGGGGCCACTCCAAGAGACCCAGTACTTC.

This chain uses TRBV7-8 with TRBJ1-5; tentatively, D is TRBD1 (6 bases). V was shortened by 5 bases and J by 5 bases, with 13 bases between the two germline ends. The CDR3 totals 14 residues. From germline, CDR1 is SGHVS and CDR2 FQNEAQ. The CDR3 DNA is TGTGCCAGCAGCGCGGACAGAAAGTATCAGCCCCAGCATTTT. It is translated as CASSADRKYQPQHF.

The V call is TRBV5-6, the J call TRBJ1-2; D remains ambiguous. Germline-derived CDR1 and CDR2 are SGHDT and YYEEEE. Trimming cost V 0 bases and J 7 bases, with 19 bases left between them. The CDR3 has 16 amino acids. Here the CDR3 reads CASSLDEGSDAFGYTF. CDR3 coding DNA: TGTGCCAGCAGCTTGGATGAAGGGAGCGACGCCTTTGGCTACACCTTC.

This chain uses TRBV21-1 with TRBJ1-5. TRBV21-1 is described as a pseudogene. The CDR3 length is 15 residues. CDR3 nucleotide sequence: TGTGCCAGCAGCAAAGTGCGGGGGTGCAATCAGCCCCAGCATTTT. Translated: CASSKVRGCNQPQHF.

The CDR3 loop reads CASKSRGNYNEQFF. Here the CDR3 DNA reads TGTGCCAGCAAATCGCGGGGGAACTACAATGAGCAGTTCTTC. The chain carries TRBV28 and TRBJ2-1, with 7 bases fitting TRBD2. Germline V gene data show CDR1 as MDHEN and CDR2 as SYDVKM. The CDR3 runs to 14 residues. V shed 7 bases and J 3 bases; nucleotides not matched to a gene: 6.

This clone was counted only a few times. The CDR3, as DNA: TGTGCCAGCAGCTTGGGACAGTCCATGAACACTGAAGCTTTCTTT. It yields the protein CASSLGQSMNTEAFF. The rearrangement joins TRBV5-4 to TRBJ1-1, with D tentatively TRBD1 (5 bases). Germline V gene lookup returns CDR1 SGHNT and CDR2 YYREEE (reference sequence). Trimming took off 0 bases at V and 0 bases at J, with 9 bases between the two ends. CDR3 length: 15 amino acids.

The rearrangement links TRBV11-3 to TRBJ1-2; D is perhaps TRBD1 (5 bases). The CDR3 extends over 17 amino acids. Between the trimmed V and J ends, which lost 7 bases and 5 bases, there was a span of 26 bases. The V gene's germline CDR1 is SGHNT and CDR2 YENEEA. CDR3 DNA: TGTGCCAGCACCTCCCATGGGGACTCGGGCCGTTCATATGGCTACACCTTC. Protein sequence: CASTSHGDSGRSYGYTF.

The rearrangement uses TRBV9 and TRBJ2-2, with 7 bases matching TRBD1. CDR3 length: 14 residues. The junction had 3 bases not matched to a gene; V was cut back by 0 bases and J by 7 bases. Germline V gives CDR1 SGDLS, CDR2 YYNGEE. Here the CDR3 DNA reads TGTGCCAGCAGCGTAGAGTGGGACAGCGGGGAGCTGTTTTTT. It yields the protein CASSVEWDSGELFF.

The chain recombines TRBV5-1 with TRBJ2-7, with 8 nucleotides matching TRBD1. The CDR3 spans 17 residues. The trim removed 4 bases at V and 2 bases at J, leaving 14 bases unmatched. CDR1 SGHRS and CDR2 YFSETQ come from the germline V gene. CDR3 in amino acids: CASSSTLGTGQAYEQYF. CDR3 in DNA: TGCGCCAGCAGCAGCACGCTAGGGACAGGTCAAGCCTACGAGCAGTACTTC.

The DNA of the CDR3 is TGCAGCGTACTCCGGGGGAGGAGCACAGATACGCAGTATTTT. As protein: CSVLRGRSTDTQYF. V usage is TRBV29-1 and J usage is TRBJ2-3; perhaps TRBD2 as D (6 bases). The CDR3 sequence is 14 residues long. V lost 6 bases and J 0 bases, leaving 13 bases between the germline ends. From germline, CDR1 is SQVTM and CDR2 ANQGSEA.

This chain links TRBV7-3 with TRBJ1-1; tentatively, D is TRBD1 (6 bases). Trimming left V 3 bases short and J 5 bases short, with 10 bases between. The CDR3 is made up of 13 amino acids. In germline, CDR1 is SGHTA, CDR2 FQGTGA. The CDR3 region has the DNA TGTGCCAGCAGCTTCCGGGGGGCGACTGAAGCTTTCTTT. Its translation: CASSFRGATEAFF.

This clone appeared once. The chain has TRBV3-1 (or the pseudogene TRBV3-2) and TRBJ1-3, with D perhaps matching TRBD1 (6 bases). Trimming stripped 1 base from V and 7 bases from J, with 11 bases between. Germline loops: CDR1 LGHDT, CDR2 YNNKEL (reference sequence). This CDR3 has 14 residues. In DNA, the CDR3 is TGTGCCAGCAGCCAAGGACAGGTTGGGAACACCATATATTTT. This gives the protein CASSQGQVGNTIYF.

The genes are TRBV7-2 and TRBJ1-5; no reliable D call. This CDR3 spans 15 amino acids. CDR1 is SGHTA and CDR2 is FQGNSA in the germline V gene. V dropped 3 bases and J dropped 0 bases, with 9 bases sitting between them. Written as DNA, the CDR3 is TGTGCCAGCAGCTTTAGTTCCCTTAGCAATCAGCCCCAGCATTTT. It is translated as CASSFSSLSNQPQHF.

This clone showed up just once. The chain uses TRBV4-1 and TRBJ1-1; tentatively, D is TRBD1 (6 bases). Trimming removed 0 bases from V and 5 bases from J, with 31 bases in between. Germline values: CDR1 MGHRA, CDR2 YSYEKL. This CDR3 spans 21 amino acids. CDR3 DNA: TGCGCCAGCAGCCAAGATCTAGGGGACATCGAGGGTTTATCGCAATATACTGAAGCTTTCTTT. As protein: CASSQDLGDIEGLSQYTEAFF.

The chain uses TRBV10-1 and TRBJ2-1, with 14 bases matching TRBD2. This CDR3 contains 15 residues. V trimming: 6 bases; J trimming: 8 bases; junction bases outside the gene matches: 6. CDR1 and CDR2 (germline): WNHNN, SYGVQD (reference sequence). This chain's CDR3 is CASSFGTSGSDEQFF. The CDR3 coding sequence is TGCGCCAGCAGCTTCGGGACTAGCGGGAGCGATGAGCAGTTCTTC.

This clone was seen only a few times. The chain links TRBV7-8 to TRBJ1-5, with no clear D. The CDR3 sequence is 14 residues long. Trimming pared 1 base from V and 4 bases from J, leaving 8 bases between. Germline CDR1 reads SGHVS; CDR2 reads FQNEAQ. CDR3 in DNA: TGTGCCAGCAGCTTAGAAACGGGGAATCAGCCCCAGCATTTT. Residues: CASSLETGNQPQHF.

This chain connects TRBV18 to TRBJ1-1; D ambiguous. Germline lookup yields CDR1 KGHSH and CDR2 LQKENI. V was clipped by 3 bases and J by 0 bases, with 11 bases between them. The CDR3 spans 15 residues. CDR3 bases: TGTGCCAGCTCACCCGCTTCTCGGGTGAACACTGAAGCTTTCTTT. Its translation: CASSPASRVNTEAFF.

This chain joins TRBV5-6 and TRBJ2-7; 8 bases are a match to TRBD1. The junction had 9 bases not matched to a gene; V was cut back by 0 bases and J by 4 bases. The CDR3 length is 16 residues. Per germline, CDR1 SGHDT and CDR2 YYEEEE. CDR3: CASSLVARTGLYEQYF. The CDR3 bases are TGTGCCAGCAGCTTGGTCGCCCGGACAGGGCTTTACGAGCAGTACTTC.

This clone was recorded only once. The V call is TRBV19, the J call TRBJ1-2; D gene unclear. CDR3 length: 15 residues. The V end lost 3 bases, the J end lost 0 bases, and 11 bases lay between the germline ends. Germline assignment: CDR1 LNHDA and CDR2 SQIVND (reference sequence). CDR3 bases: TGTGCCAGTAGTATCCGATCGCGTTCTAACTATGGCTACACCTTC. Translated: CASSIRSRSNYGYTF.

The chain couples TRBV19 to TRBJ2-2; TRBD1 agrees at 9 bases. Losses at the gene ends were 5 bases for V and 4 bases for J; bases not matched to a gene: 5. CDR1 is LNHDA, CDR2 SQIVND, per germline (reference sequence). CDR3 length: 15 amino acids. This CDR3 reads CASSHRGRSTGELFF. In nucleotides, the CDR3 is TGTGCCAGTAGTCACAGGGGGCGCAGCACCGGGGAGCTGTTTTTT.

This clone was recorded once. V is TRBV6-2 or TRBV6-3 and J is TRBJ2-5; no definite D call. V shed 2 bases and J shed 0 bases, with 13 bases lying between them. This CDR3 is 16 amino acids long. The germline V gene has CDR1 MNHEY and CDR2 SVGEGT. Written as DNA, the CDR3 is TGTGCCAGCAGTTACCCGCGGCAGACCAACCAAGAGACCCAGTACTTC. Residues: CASSYPRQTNQETQYF.

CDR3 amino acids: CSVVRRVAYNEQFF. The CDR3 region has the DNA TGCAGCGTTGTACGGCGGGTTGCCTACAATGAGCAGTTCTTC. The chain links TRBV29-1 to TRBJ2-1, with D perhaps TRBD2 (5 bases). V was trimmed by 4 bases and J by 2 bases, leaving 12 bases between them. The CDR3 runs 14 residues. Germline V gene sequence: CDR1 SQVTM, CDR2 ANQGSEA.

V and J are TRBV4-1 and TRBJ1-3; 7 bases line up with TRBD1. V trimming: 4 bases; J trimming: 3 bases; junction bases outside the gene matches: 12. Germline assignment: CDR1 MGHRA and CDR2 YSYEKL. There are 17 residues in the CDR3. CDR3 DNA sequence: TGCGCCAGCAGCCGCCTTGGGACAGAAAGGCGTGGAAACACCATATATTTT. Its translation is CASSRLGTERRGNTIYF.

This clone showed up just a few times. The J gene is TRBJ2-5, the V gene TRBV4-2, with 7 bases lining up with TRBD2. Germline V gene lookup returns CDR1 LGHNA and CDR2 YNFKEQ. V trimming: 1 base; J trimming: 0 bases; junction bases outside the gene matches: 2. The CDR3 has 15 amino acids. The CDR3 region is CASSQAGTNQETQYF. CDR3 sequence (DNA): TGTGCCAGCAGCCAAGCCGGGACTAACCAAGAGACCCAGTACTTC.

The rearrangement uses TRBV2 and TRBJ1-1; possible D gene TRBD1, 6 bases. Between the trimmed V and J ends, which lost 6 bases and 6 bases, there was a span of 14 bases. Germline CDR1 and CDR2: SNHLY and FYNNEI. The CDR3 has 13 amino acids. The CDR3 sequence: CASSPGTSPEAFF. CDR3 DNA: TGTGCCAGCAGCCCCGGGACAAGCCCTGAAGCTTTCTTT. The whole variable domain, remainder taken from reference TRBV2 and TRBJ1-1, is EPEVTQTPSHQVTQMGQEVILRCVPISNHLYFYWYRQILGQKVEFLVSFYNNEISEKSEIFDDQFSVERPDGSNFTLKIRSTKLEDSAMYFCASSPGTSPEAFFGQGTRLTVV.

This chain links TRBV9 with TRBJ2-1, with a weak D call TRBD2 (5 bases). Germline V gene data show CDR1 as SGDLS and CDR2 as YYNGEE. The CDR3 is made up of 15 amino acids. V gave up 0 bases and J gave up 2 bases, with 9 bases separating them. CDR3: CASSVGADAYNEQFF. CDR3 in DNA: TGTGCCAGCAGCGTAGGAGCGGATGCCTACAATGAGCAGTTCTTC.